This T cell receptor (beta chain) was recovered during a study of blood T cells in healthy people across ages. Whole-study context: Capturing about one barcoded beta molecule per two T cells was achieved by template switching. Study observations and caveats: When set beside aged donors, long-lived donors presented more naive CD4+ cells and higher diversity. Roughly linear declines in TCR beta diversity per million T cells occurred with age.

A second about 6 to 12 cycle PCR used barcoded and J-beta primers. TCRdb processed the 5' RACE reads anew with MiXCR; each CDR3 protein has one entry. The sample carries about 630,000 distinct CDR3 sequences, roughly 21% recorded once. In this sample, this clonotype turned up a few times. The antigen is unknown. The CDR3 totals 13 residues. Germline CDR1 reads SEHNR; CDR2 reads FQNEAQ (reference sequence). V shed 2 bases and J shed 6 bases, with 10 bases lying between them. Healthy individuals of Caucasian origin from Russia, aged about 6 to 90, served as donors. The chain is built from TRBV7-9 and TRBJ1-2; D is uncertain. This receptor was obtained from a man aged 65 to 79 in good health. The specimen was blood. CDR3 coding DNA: TGTGCCAGCAGCTTAATTGGTCCCGATGGCTACACCTTC. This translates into CASSLIGPDGYTF.